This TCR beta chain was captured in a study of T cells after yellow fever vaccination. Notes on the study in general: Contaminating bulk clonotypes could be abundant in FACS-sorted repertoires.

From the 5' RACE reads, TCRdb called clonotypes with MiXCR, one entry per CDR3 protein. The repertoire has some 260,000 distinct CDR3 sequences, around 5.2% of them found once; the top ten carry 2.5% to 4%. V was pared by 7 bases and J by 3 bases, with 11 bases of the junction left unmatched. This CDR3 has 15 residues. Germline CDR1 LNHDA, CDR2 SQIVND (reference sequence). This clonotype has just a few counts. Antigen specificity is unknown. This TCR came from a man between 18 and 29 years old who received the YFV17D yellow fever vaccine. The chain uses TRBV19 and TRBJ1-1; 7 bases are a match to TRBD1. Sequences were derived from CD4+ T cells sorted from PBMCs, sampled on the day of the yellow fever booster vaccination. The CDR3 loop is CASTRTGRWDTEAFF. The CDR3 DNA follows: TGTGCCAGTACGAGGACAGGACGGTGGGACACTGAAGCTTTCTTT.